These T cell receptor beta chains were read from a single sample in a study of blood T cell repertoires in COVID-19. TCRdb keeps only in-frame clones here, not all; method: immunoSEQ multiplex PCR. Of 160,000 or so clones listed, more than 85% are singletons. The specimen sequenced was PBMCs or T cells enriched from blood (not recorded which). Receptors were obtained from a human donor with acute COVID-19. The donor label of this sample is uncertain. Each CDR3 is given with its conserved first and last residue. D genes are given only for firm matches. Clone size, where shown, is once, few, many, or a class for clones that have expanded.

v_gene,d_gene,j_gene,abundance,CDR3nt,CDR3aa
TRBV30,NA,TRBJ2-1,once,TGTGCCTGGAGTTTCGGGGGTAGCCGTTCGAATGAGCAGTTCTTC,CAWSFGGSRSNEQFF
TRBV4-1,TRBD1,TRBJ2-7,NA,TGCGCCAGCAGCCAGGGGACAGCGAGCTCCTACGAGCAGTACTTC,CASSQGTASSYEQYF
TRBV27,TRBD1,TRBJ2-1,once,TGTGCCAGCAGTACCGGGACAGGGGTAATCGGTGAGCAGTTCTTC,CASSTGTGVIGEQFF
TRBV19,NA,TRBJ1-1,NA,TGTGCCAGTAGAAGCACATCGGGGACTGAAGCTTTCTTT,CASRSTSGTEAFF
TRBV6-5,TRBD1,TRBJ1-2,NA,TGTGCCAGCAGTTACCCTTCGGGACAGCTCTATGGCTACACCTTC,CASSYPSGQLYGYTF
TRBV19,NA,TRBJ1-2,NA,TGTGCCAGTAGTATAGGCGGACTTAACTATGGCTACACCTTC,CASSIGGLNYGYTF
TRBV4-3,TRBD1,TRBJ2-2,NA,TGCGCCAGCAGCTTCGGGACAGACATATCCGGGGAGCTGTTTTTT,CASSFGTDISGELFF
TRBV29-1,NA,TRBJ2-1,once,TGCAGCGTGGTGGACACATACAATGAGCAGTTCTTC,CSVVDTYNEQFF
TRBV24-1,NA,TRBJ2-1,few,TGTGCCACCAGTGACAGGGGGGTCTACAATGAGCAGTTCTTC,CATSDRGVYNEQFF
TRBV18,TRBD1,TRBJ2-7,once,TGTGCCAGCTCCCTCAGGCCCGGGACAGGGCTCTCCGAGCAGTACTTC,CASSLRPGTGLSEQYF
TRBV30,NA,TRBJ1-5,NA,TGTGCCTGGAGTGTCCGGGGAAATCAGCCCCAGCATTTT,CAWSVRGNQPQHF
TRBV6-5,TRBD1,TRBJ2-5,once,TGTGCCAGCAGTCCACAGGGGGCTTTAGAGACCCAGTACTTC,CASSPQGALETQYF
TRBV30,NA,TRBJ2-4,once,TGTGCCTGGACCCCAGGGGTTGGCATTCAGTACTTC,CAWTPGVGIQYF
TRBV18,TRBD1,TRBJ1-4,NA,TGTGCCAGCTCACTGAAGGGGACAGAGTTTAATGAAAAACTGTTTTTT,CASSLKGTEFNEKLFF
TRBV6-1,TRBD2,TRBJ2-5,NA,TGTGCCAGCAGTGACCCCCAAGGAGCGGGGGGGCAAGAGACCCAGTACTTC,CASSDPQGAGGQETQYF
TRBV24-1,TRBD2,TRBJ2-6,once,TGTGCCACCAGTGACAAGAAAGCGGGGGGGGCTTCTGGGGCCAACGTCCTGACTTTC,CATSDKKAGGASGANVLTF
TRBV2,TRBD2,TRBJ2-3,NA,TGTGCCAGCAGTGGAAGGAGTAGCGGGGGAAGAAGGACAGATACGCAGTATTTT,CASSGRSSGGRRTDTQYF
TRBV5-6,TRBD1,TRBJ1-1,once,TGTGCCAGCAGCGAGGGGACAGTGAGTGAAGCTTTCTTT,CASSEGTVSEAFF
TRBV5-1,NA,TRBJ2-7,NA,TGCGCCAGCAGCGTAGCCGGGGGCTCCTACGAGCAGTACTTC,CASSVAGGSYEQYF
TRBV5-6,TRBD1,TRBJ2-5,NA,TGTGCCAGCAGCTTGGCTTTCGGGACAGGGGTGGAGACCCAGTACTTC,CASSLAFGTGVETQYF
TRBV2,TRBD2,TRBJ2-5,NA,TGTGCCAGCAGTGATAGCGGGGGCACCCAAGAGACCCAGTACTTC,CASSDSGGTQETQYF
TRBV5-1,NA,TRBJ2-3,NA,TGCGCCAGCACCCTAGGAGTGGCAGTCGGGGATACGCAGTATTTT,CASTLGVAVGDTQYF
TRBV19,NA,TRBJ2-7,NA,TGTGCCAGTAGTCCTCTGGCTGACACCTACGAGCAGTACTTC,CASSPLADTYEQYF
TRBV30,NA,TRBJ1-5,few,TGTGCCTGGAGTGTGTCTACAGTGAACAATCAGCCCCAGCATTTT,CAWSVSTVNNQPQHF
TRBV7-2,TRBD1,TRBJ1-1,NA,TGTGCCAGCAGCTCCCGGCGAGGCAGGGGGTTCATGAACACTGAAGCTTTCTTT,CASSSRRGRGFMNTEAFF
TRBV6-5,NA,TRBJ2-2,NA,TGTGCCAGCAGGCTAGGACAGATGAACACCGGGGAGCTGTTTTTT,CASRLGQMNTGELFF
TRBV12-2,NA,TRBJ1-5,few,TGTGCAAGTCGCCCGCGCATGGACAGGGGGCACCAGCCCCAGCATTTT,CASRPRMDRGHQPQHF
TRBV30,TRBD1,TRBJ1-2,once,TGTGCCTGGAGAAATCCGGGACAGGGGGGCAATCTAAATGGCTACACCTTC,CAWRNPGQGGNLNGYTF
TRBV7-9,NA,TRBJ1-2,NA,TGTGCCAGCAGCCCCTTATTCGATGGCTACACCTTC,CASSPLFDGYTF
TRBV7-9,NA,TRBJ2-7,once,TGTGCCAGCAGTCAGGACACGGGAGTGCCCCACGAGCAGTACTTC,CASSQDTGVPHEQYF
TRBV11-1,NA,TRBJ1-1,NA,TGTGCCAGCAGCCCCCGAGGCGTAACAGGCACTGAAGCTTTCTTT,CASSPRGVTGTEAFF
TRBV11-2,NA,TRBJ2-7,NA,TGTGCCAGCAGCAACCGTCGGGTTCGAGGCTCTTATGGATACGAGCAGTACTTC,CASSNRRVRGSYGYEQYF
TRBV4-1,TRBD1,TRBJ2-3,once,TGCGCCAGCGACCCCGGGACAGGAAGCACAGATACGCAGTATTTT,CASDPGTGSTDTQYF
TRBV29-1,TRBD1,TRBJ1-1,once,TGCAGTCTCACAGGGGGCACTGAAGCTTTCTTT,CSLTGGTEAFF
TRBV19,TRBD1,TRBJ1-1,NA,TGTGCCAGTAGGGACAGGGGAATCACTGAAGCTTTCTTT,CASRDRGITEAFF
TRBV24-1,NA,TRBJ2-1,NA,TGTGCCACCAGTGACCCCGGTCCCCCGGGGAATGAGCAGTTCTTC,CATSDPGPPGNEQFF
TRBV7-9,NA,TRBJ2-7,few,TGTGCCAGCAGCCGCCTAGGGACACGCTCCTACGAGCAGTACTTC,CASSRLGTRSYEQYF
TRBV24-1,TRBD1,TRBJ2-3,NA,TGTGCCACCAGTGACCCCGGGACAGGGGCTCTCACAGATACGCAGTATTTT,CATSDPGTGALTDTQYF
TRBV27,NA,TRBJ2-3,few,TGTGCCAGCAGTTTCCTCTTCGGGGGGCCCGGCACAGATGCGCAGTATTTT,CASSFLFGGPGTDAQYF
TRBV19,TRBD1,TRBJ1-1,many,TGTGCCAGTGGGACAGGGCTTTACACTGAAGCTTTCTTT,CASGTGLYTEAFF
TRBV5-1,NA,TRBJ2-3,NA,TGCGCCAGCAGCGGGACGGACAGCAACACAGATACGCAGTATTTT,CASSGTDSNTDTQYF
TRBV30,TRBD1,TRBJ1-5,NA,TGTGCCTGGAGTGTACATTCCATAGGACAGGGCTTATATAGCAATCAGCCCCAGCATTTT,CAWSVHSIGQGLYSNQPQHF
TRBV4-2,TRBD2,TRBJ2-3,few,TGTGCCAGCAGCCAAGGGCGGGAGCGGGGGATTTGGGATACGCAGTATTTT,CASSQGRERGIWDTQYF
TRBV11-2,TRBD1,TRBJ2-7,once,TGTGCCAGCAGCCCCGACAGGGGGCGAAGTGAGCAGTACTTC,CASSPDRGRSEQYF
TRBV6-5,NA,TRBJ1-4,NA,TGTGCCAGCAGGGCTGCTAATGAAAAACTGTTTTTT,CASRAANEKLFF
TRBV7-9,NA,TRBJ2-5,NA,TGTGCCAGCAGCTTAAATGGGGTAGGAGGGGCCATGGGCCAAGAGACCCAGTACTTC,CASSLNGVGGAMGQETQYF
TRBV7-9,NA,TRBJ2-2,NA,TGTGCCAGCAGCTCCCCACCCTTCCCTGGGGAGGCGGGGGAGCTGTTTTTT,CASSSPPFPGEAGELFF
TRBV7-3,NA,TRBJ1-1,once,TGTGCCAGCAGCTTAGACACCAACACTGAAGCTTTCTTT,CASSLDTNTEAFF
TRBV19,TRBD2,TRBJ2-1,NA,TGTGCCAGTAGTATTCGGCTAGCGGGTTCTTCCTACAATGAGCAGTTCTTC,CASSIRLAGSSYNEQFF